What follows are 13 T cell receptor beta chains derived from one specimen sequenced in a study of T cell repertoires in cytomegalovirus infection. TCRdb called the reads again in MiXCR, with one record for every CDR3 protein. Among roughly 640,000 distinct CDR3 sequences listed, 20% to 25% were seen once. Sample: CD8+ T cells from PBMCs. The receptors originated from a human donor in good health (CMV status not recorded). Some clones in this sample may be carry-over from other donors' samples.

In its sample, this clonotype was seen many times. The CDR3 protein is CASSERTMTYEQYF. DNA of the CDR3: TGTGCCAGCAGTGAACGAACGATGACCTACGAGCAGTACTTC. This rearrangement joins TRBV28 to TRBJ2-7; D is unclear. The CDR3 covers 14 residues. Deletions cut 5 bases from V and 2 bases from J, with 13 bases between. Germline V gives CDR1 MDHEN, CDR2 SYDVKM.

In its sample, this clonotype was seen a few times. The chain combines TRBV6-6 with TRBJ2-7; 15 bases agree with TRBD2. The germline V gene has CDR1 MNHNY and CDR2 SVGAGI (reference sequence). V shed 4 bases and J 5 bases; nucleotides not matched to a gene: 3. The CDR3 runs to 15 residues. Here the CDR3 DNA reads TGTGCCAGCAGTTCGGGACTAGCGGGGGGCGACGAGCAGTACGTC. Its protein product is CASSSGLAGGDEQYV.

This clonotype has more than one count but fewer than ten. The rearrangement joins TRBV27 to TRBJ2-1; D gene unclear. The ends were cut back, 6 bases at V and 3 bases at J, with 15 bases in the middle. Germline CDR1 is MNHEY and CDR2 is SMNVEV (reference sequence). The CDR3 is 15 residues long. Here the CDR3 DNA reads TGTGCCAGCAGCAACCAGGACGGATTCTACAATGAGCAGTTCTTC. Translation gives CASSNQDGFYNEQFF.

The genes are TRBV28 and TRBJ1-3, with 7 bases aligning to TRBD1. This CDR3 region has 17 residues. J lost 4 bases, V lost 5 bases, and 14 bases had no gene match. From germline, CDR1 is MDHEN and CDR2 SYDVKM. The CDR3 here is CASSHRALGQAGNTIYF. CDR3 sequence (DNA): TGTGCCAGCAGTCACAGGGCGCTCGGACAGGCCGGAAACACCATATATTTT. Based on the CDR3 plus reference TRBV28 and TRBJ1-3, the full variable domain is DVKVTQSSRYLVKRTGEKVFLECVQDMDHENMFWYRQDPGLGLRLIYFSYDVKMKEKGDIPEGYSVSREKKERFSLILESASTNQTSMYLCASSHRALGQAGNTIYFGEGSWLTVV.

As to this clonotype: With a much larger clone just one base away, this may be a read error. The rearrangement joins TRBV28 to TRBJ2-7, with unresolved D. Trimming stripped 8 bases from V and 4 bases from J, with 15 bases between. The germline CDR1 and CDR2 sequences are MDHEN and SYDVKM. There are 13 residues in the CDR3. The CDR3 here is CASGPLGRYEQYV. The CDR3 coding sequence is TGTGCCAGCGGTCCTCTTGGCAGGTACGAGCAGTACGTC.

This clonotype was seen a few times. The genes are TRBV15 and TRBJ2-1; 14 bases are shared with TRBD2. In germline, CDR1 is LNHNV, CDR2 YYDKDF (reference sequence). The CDR3 spans 20 residues. With V trimmed by 1 base and J by 7 bases, 15 bases remained unmatched. The CDR3 nucleotides read TGTGCCACCAGCAGAGGGACAGGGGGCCGACTAGCGGGGGGGCGTAATGAGCAGTTCTTC. Translation gives CATSRGTGGRLAGGRNEQFF. Full variable domain (rest looked up from reference TRBV15 and TRBJ2-1): DAMVIQNPRYQVTQFGKPVTLSCSQTLNHNVMYWYQQKSSQAPKLLFHYYDKDFNNEADTPDNFQSRRPNTSFCFLDIRSPGLGDTAMYLCATSRGTGGRLAGGRNEQFFGPGTRLTVL.

The chain employs TRBV19 and TRBJ2-1; D remains unclear. The V gene's germline CDR1 is LNHDA and CDR2 SQIVND (reference sequence). Deletions cut 3 bases from V and 7 bases from J, with 10 bases between. This CDR3 region has 13 residues. The CDR3 here is CASSISPVNEQFF. For the CDR3, the DNA is TGTGCCAGTAGTATCAGTCCAGTGAATGAGCAGTTCTTC.

This chain uses TRBV29-1 with TRBJ1-2; D call uncertain. The CDR3 is 13 amino acids. Trimming cost V 2 bases and J 4 bases, with 11 bases left between them. Germline V lookup: CDR1 SQVTM, CDR2 ANQGSEA. The CDR3 DNA reads as TGCAGCGTTGAACTAATAGGTAGCTATGGCTACACCTTC. Encoded protein: CSVELIGSYGYTF.

This rearrangement joins TRBV14 to TRBJ2-7; the D is unclear. Per the germline V gene, CDR1 is SGHDN and CDR2 is FVKESK. V dropped 5 bases and J dropped 5 bases, with 19 bases sitting between them. This CDR3 region has 15 residues. The CDR3 reads CASSGRWAPDNEQYF. In nucleotides, the CDR3 is TGTGCCAGCAGCGGACGATGGGCCCCAGATAACGAGCAGTACTTC.

With regard to this clonotype: A single base separates this from a much larger clone, so it may be a read error. The V and J genes are TRBV12-5 and TRBJ2-3; weak D call: TRBD1 (6 bases). From germline, CDR1 is LGHNT and CDR2 FRNRAP. The CDR3 is 17 residues long. The V end was cut by 0 bases, the J end by 1 base, with 14 bases between. The CDR3 sequence: CASGLVKAGEGTDTQYF. Written as DNA, the CDR3 is TGTGCTAGTGGTTTGGTAAAGGCAGGGGAAGGCACAGATACGCAGTATTTT.

Points on this clonotype: The CDR3 end shows no conserved phenylalanine or tryptophan, and so a read error is likely. The chain recombines TRBV4-2 with TRBJ2-1; 8 bases fit TRBD2. Germline lookup yields CDR1 LGHNA and CDR2 YNFKEQ. After removal of 1 base from V and 8 bases from J, the junction contained 7 bases not matched to a gene. CDR3 length equals 15 residues. This CDR3 reads CASSQVGGGHDEQFL. The CDR3 bases are TGTGCCAGCAGCCAAGTGGGCGGGGGGCACGATGAGCAGTTCCTC.

The chain employs TRBV20-1 and TRBJ1-1; no definite D call. V gave up 6 bases and J gave up 0 bases, with 17 bases separating them. Germline lookup yields CDR1 DFQATT and CDR2 SNEGSKA (reference sequence). CDR3 length equals 15 residues. CDR3 DNA: TGCAGTGCCCTTGGACGGAACATCATGAACACTGAAGCTTTCTTT. This gives the protein CSALGRNIMNTEAFF.

The chain has TRBV2 and TRBJ1-2; D possibly corresponds to TRBD1 (6 bases). The germline V gene has CDR1 SNHLY and CDR2 FYNNEI. V shed 10 bases and J shed 6 bases, with 18 bases lying between them. The CDR3 runs to 13 residues. The CDR3 reads CATLRGERNGYTF. In DNA, the CDR3 is TGTGCCACCCTTAGGGGGGAAAGAAATGGCTACACCTTC.